The next 21 T cell receptor beta chains were all read from a single sample in a study of T cells in Graves' hyperthyroidism and ophthalmopathy. Amplified regions were TCR beta CDR3 sequences from RNA transcripts. HTBI primers were used for first-round RT-PCR of the TCR CDR3. Via MiXCR, TCRdb re-called the multiplex PCR reads, giving one row per CDR3 protein. The profile shows about 570,000 distinct CDR3 sequences, roughly 15% of them singletons. The sequencing sample was made of blood. The receptors shown here come from a woman aged 40 to 50 with Graves' hyperthyroidism.

This clonotype showed up many times. The rearrangement joins TRBV7-8 to TRBJ2-1, with 11 bases fitting TRBD2. CDR3 length: 16 residues. The trim removed 5 bases at V and 8 bases at J, leaving 11 bases unmatched. In germline, CDR1 is SGHVS, CDR2 FQNEAQ. The CDR3, as DNA: TGTGCCAGCAGCCCGACTAGCGGGACGACGGGTCATGAGCAGTTCTTC. Protein: CASSPTSGTTGHEQFF.

V and J are TRBV24-1 and TRBJ2-3; possible D gene TRBD1, 5 bases. The CDR3 sequence is 14 residues long. Trimming took off 5 bases at V and 0 bases at J, with 8 bases between the two ends. Germline loops: CDR1 KGHDR, CDR2 SFDVKD. The CDR3 bases are TGTGCCACCAGTGTCCCAGGGAGCACAGATACGCAGTATTTT. It is translated as CATSVPGSTDTQYF.

This clonotype has more than one count but fewer than ten. V is TRBV9 and J is TRBJ2-5; 9 bases are shared with TRBD2. V lost 0 bases and J lost 5; bases outside the gene matches: 5. This CDR3 has 15 amino acids. Germline V gene sequence: CDR1 SGDLS, CDR2 YYNGEE. The CDR3 loop is CASSVDASGIETQYF. CDR3 sequence (DNA): TGTGCCAGCAGCGTAGATGCTAGCGGGATCGAGACCCAGTACTTC.

This clonotype occurred a few times. The chain is built from TRBV5-1 and TRBJ2-1; weak D call: TRBD1 (5 bases). The CDR3 is 18 residues long. Germline CDR1 SGHRS, CDR2 YFSETQ. The germline V and J ends were trimmed by 0 bases and 3 bases, with 19 bases remaining between them. CDR3 amino acids: CASSLVGQGRKDYNEQFF. The DNA for the CDR3 is TGCGCCAGCAGCTTGGTGGGCCAGGGCCGCAAAGACTACAATGAGCAGTTCTTC.

This clonotype was seen repeatedly, ten times or more. The V gene is TRBV30, the J gene TRBJ1-1, with 7 bases matching TRBD1. This CDR3 spans 15 amino acids. Germline-derived CDR1 and CDR2 are GTSNPN and SVGIG (reference sequence). J lost 0 bases, V lost 0 bases, and 4 bases had no gene match. CDR3 nucleotide sequence: TGTGCCTGGAGTGTGGAGGGGACAGTGAACACTGAAGCTTTCTTT. This encodes CAWSVEGTVNTEAFF.

The CDR3 DNA is TGTGCCAGCAGTTTGGGCAATAACTACGAGCAGTACTTC. Translating it yields CASSLGNNYEQYF. V usage is TRBV27 and J usage is TRBJ2-7, with unresolved D. Trimming removed 3 bases from V and 3 bases from J, with 9 bases in between. The CDR3 sequence is 13 residues long. Germline assignment: CDR1 MNHEY and CDR2 SMNVEV (reference sequence).

The chain uses TRBV2 and TRBJ2-7; no reliable D call. The CDR3 has 13 residues. Germline lookup yields CDR1 SNHLY and CDR2 FYNNEI. V lost 4 bases and J lost 4, with 11 bases in between. CDR3 in DNA: TGTGCCAGCAGTGTCCTAGTGGGGTACGAGCAGTACTTC. This encodes CASSVLVGYEQYF.

V is TRBV6-1 and J is TRBJ1-1, with D hard to call. The germline gives CDR1 MNHNS, CDR2 SASEGT. CDR3 size: 14 residues. The germline V and J ends were trimmed by 6 bases and 1 base, with 12 bases remaining between them. CDR3 loop: CASRRPGGNTEAFF. The CDR3 DNA reads as TGTGCCAGCAGGCGCCCCGGAGGGAACACTGAAGCTTTCTTT.

This clonotype turned up a few times. The chain is built from TRBV4-1 and TRBJ2-5; D is ambiguous. Germline V gene data show CDR1 as MGHRA and CDR2 as YSYEKL. The CDR3 is 16 residues long. Trimming left V 1 base short and J 2 bases short, with 14 bases between. CDR3 sequence reads: CASSQVWVGGQETQYF. The DNA of the CDR3 is TGCGCCAGCAGCCAAGTTTGGGTGGGTGGGCAAGAGACCCAGTACTTC.

J is TRBJ2-6 and V is TRBV7-9; D not certain. Germline CDR1 SEHNR, CDR2 FQNEAQ (reference sequence). Trimming took off 0 bases at V and 0 bases at J, with 12 bases between the two ends. There are 18 residues in the CDR3. In DNA, the CDR3 is TGTGCCAGCAGCTTAGCGTCTGGCAAATCCTCTGGGGCCAACGTCCTGACTTTC. Translated, it gives CASSLASGKSSGANVLTF.

The chain uses TRBV28 and TRBJ1-4; no reliable D call. CDR1 and CDR2 from the germline V gene are MDHEN and SYDVKM. The CDR3 contains 13 residues. The ends were cut back, 6 bases at V and 8 bases at J, with 13 bases in the middle. The CDR3 DNA is TGTGCCAGCAGCTGGCTCATAAAGGAAAAACTGTTTTTT. Amino acids: CASSWLIKEKLFF. Full variable domain (missing parts from reference TRBV28 and TRBJ1-4): DVKVTQSSRYLVKRTGEKVFLECVQDMDHENMFWYRQDPGLGLRLIYFSYDVKMKEKGDIPEGYSVSREKKERFSLILESASTNQTSMYLCASSWLIKEKLFFGSGTQLSVL.

This clonotype showed up just a few times. This chain uses TRBV14 with TRBJ1-1; D is perhaps TRBD1 (5 bases). Germline-derived CDR1 and CDR2 are SGHDN and FVKESK. Trimming took off 1 base at V and 7 bases at J, with 13 bases between the two ends. The CDR3 is 14 amino acids. In DNA, the CDR3 is TGTGCCAGCAGCCAAGCTTTTCTTGGGGGTGAAGCTTTCTTT. Amino acids: CASSQAFLGGEAFF.

This clonotype was picked up many times. This sequence joins TRBV5-1 and TRBJ1-1; 7 nucleotides align to TRBD1. CDR3 length: 12 amino acids. Germline CDR1 is SGHRS and CDR2 is YFSETQ. V was pared by 0 bases and J by 8 bases, with 1 base of the junction left unmatched. The CDR3 loop reads CASSLDRGEAFF. The DNA for the CDR3 is TGCGCCAGCAGCTTGGACAGGGGCGAAGCTTTCTTT. Drawing the rest from reference TRBV5-1 and TRBJ1-1, the complete variable domain is KAGVTQTPRYLIKTRGQQVTLSCSPISGHRSVSWYQQTPGQGLQFLFEYFSETQRNKGNFPGRFSGRQFSNSRSEMNVSTLELGDSALYLCASSLDRGEAFFGQGTRLTVV.

This clonotype was recorded once. The chain is built from TRBV29-1 and TRBJ1-1; maybe TRBD1 (5 bases). In germline, CDR1 is SQVTM, CDR2 ANQGSEA. This CDR3 has 13 residues. V shed 4 bases and J shed 6 bases, with 15 bases lying between them. The CDR3 bases are TGCAGCGTTGGGACCTCACGGGACGCTGAAGCTTTCTTT. Translated, it gives CSVGTSRDAEAFF.

The chain combines TRBV20-1 with TRBJ2-4, with D tentatively TRBD1 (5 bases). Between the trimmed V and J ends, which lost 6 bases and 8 bases, there was a span of 17 bases. CDR1 and CDR2 from the germline V gene are DFQATT and SNEGSKA (reference sequence). The CDR3 covers 13 residues. CDR3 nucleotide sequence: TGCAGTGCATTATTAGGGGTTATCGACATTCAGTACTTC. Its protein product is CSALLGVIDIQYF.

In the case of this clonotype: The conserved phenylalanine or tryptophan normally closing the CDR3 is absent here, so this likely arose from a read error. The V gene is TRBV6-4, the J gene TRBJ1-4; weak D call: TRBD1 (5 bases). Germline values: CDR1 MRHNA, CDR2 SNTAGT. CDR3 size: 17 residues. The V end lost 5 bases, the J end lost 4 bases, and 20 bases lay between the germline ends. The CDR3 DNA reads TGTGCCAGCAGTTACGTGGGGGGTTCGGCGAATAATGAAAAACTGTTTCTT. Protein sequence: CASSYVGGSANNEKLFL.

The chain couples TRBV6-1 to TRBJ2-1, with 8 bases fitting TRBD2. V lost 7 bases and J lost 2; bases outside the gene matches: 7. Germline V CDR1 and CDR2: MNHNS, SASEGT. The CDR3 length is 15 residues. CDR3 DNA sequence: TGTGCCAGCAAGCCCCGGCGGGAGGCCTACAATGAGCAGTTCTTC. It is translated as CASKPRREAYNEQFF.

In this sample, this clonotype turned up many times. The V call is TRBV20-1, the J call TRBJ2-7; TRBD1 aligns across 7 bases. Germline V gene data show CDR1 as DFQATT and CDR2 as SNEGSKA (reference sequence). Germline trimming cut 6 bases from V and 4 bases from J; bases unmatched to any gene: 15. The CDR3 loop spans 15 amino acids. In DNA form, the CDR3 reads TGCAGTGCCACAGGGACAGCTCCAAGATATTACGAGCAGTACTTC. It yields the protein CSATGTAPRYYEQYF.

The rearrangement joins TRBV27 to TRBJ2-1; TRBD1 is a possible D gene (5 bases). This CDR3 spans 14 amino acids. The ends were cut back, 5 bases at V and 1 base at J, with 9 bases in the middle. Germline-derived CDR1 and CDR2 are MNHEY and SMNVEV (reference sequence). In nucleotides, the CDR3 is TGTGCCAGCAGTATGGACACTTCCTACAATGAGCAGTTCTTC. Amino acids: CASSMDTSYNEQFF.

This clonotype appeared many times. This chain connects TRBV20-1 to TRBJ2-1; D is possibly TRBD1 or TRBD2 (5 bases each). From germline, CDR1 is DFQATT and CDR2 SNEGSKA (reference sequence). Between the trimmed V and J ends, which lost 4 bases and 2 bases, there was a span of 12 bases. The CDR3 extends over 14 amino acids. CDR3 coding DNA: TGCAGTGCTAATACGGGACCCACCTACAATGAGCAGTTCTTC. It translates to CSANTGPTYNEQFF.

This clonotype was observed a handful of times. A read error is likely, as this CDR3 ends without the conserved phenylalanine or tryptophan. This rearrangement joins TRBV12-5 to TRBJ2-1; D remains unclear. CDR1 LGHNT and CDR2 FRNRAP come from the germline V gene. The CDR3 runs to 14 residues. The V end was cut by 8 bases, the J end by 6 bases, with 17 bases between. This CDR3 reads CASSEVELPNEQFL. DNA of the CDR3: TGTGCTAGTTCTGAGGTTGAGCTCCCCAATGAGCAGTTCCTC.